This TCR beta chain originates from a study of blood T cell repertoires in COVID-19 (dated by TCRdb to 2018 to 2021). For the study in its entirety: Samples covering the acute and convalescent phases of COVID-19 were provided by collaborators in the United States, Italy and Spain. The prospective study material was composed of cDNA or gDNA derived from T cells, B-cell-depleted T cells, or PBMCs. Subjects who had been exposed to COVID-19, were actively infected with it, or had recovered from it provided the deeply sampled blood TCRbeta repertoires that made up the dataset. The repertoires were made available in a free public database intended to serve as a resource for research on the immune response to SARS-CoV-2. Samples came from the ongoing ImmuneRACE study (first 160 participants) plus 1,254 subjects from 6 global collaborators. A de-identified subject ID, COVID-19 status, age in years and sex were almost always included in the sample metadata. Where HLA class I and class II types were available, the types were taken from metadata supplied by the sample provider, not from assay-based typing. Study-wide conclusions, independent of this receptor: The amount of clinical and demographic metadata varied by source and participant and was provided uncurated.

TCRbeta CDR3 regions were amplified from genomic DNA by means of the immunoSEQ Assay, a bias-controlled multiplex PCR. From the authors' description of their analysis: The number of nucleated cells in each sample was estimated by amplification of reference gene primers within the assay. To quantify the absolute abundance of each unique TCRbeta CDR3 rearrangement, sequence reads were collapsed and filtered. For each sample, productive Simpson clonality was calculated as the square root of Simpson's diversity index over productive rearrangements. This immuneACCESS table, as held by TCRdb, lists in-frame sequences with V and J called but not all clones. Of the missing ones, under half trace to an unresolved V gene in checked studies; the others have no known cause. Clone size and the V and J calls come from that table; the DNA yielded D and trimming. This sample gives roughly 500,000 clones in total; 85% to 90% of them show up just once. 1.8% of the sample is in the top ten clones.

Details on this clone: Its antigen is unknown. There are no base qualities to consult, and no much larger clone falls within one base.

Sequences ENHRY (CDR1) and SYGVKD (CDR2) are obtained from the germline V gene. From the cysteine through the phenylalanine, the CDR3 covers 14 amino acids. The kept DNA is CDR3 alone, 42 bases in frame from the first base. V lost 8 bases and J lost 0 bases; the stretch between them is 10 bases long. Participants in the prospective study were enrolled through a virtual design, were aged roughly 18 to 100 years, and lived in fewer than 30 United States geographic areas. To assign participants to cohorts, the prospective study relied on clinical history that participants themselves reported in a screening survey and a study questionnaire. ImmuneRACE Cohort 3 recovered participants were defined by two consecutive negative NP/OP PCR tests, healthcare professional clearance, or symptom resolution. Each participant in the prospective study had whole blood, serum and a nasopharyngeal or oropharyngeal swab collected by mobile phlebotomists. Additional blood draws and questionnaires over an approximately 2-month period could optionally be provided by prospective study participants. Before DNA extraction, blood samples from the prospective study were shipped at room temperature or frozen.

The receptor was derived from a middle-aged woman who had recovered from COVID-19. Sequenced material: PBMCs or T cells enriched from blood (not recorded which). The rearrangement combines TRBV10-3 with TRBJ2-2; there is no confident call for the D gene. The DNA sequence follows: TGTGCCATCGAAGCATCTACGAACACCGGGGAGCTGTTTTTT. Translated, it gives CAIEASTNTGELFF.